A single sample gave rise to the 11 T cell receptor beta chains below, sequenced in a study of read filtering for tumor transcriptome and immune sequencing. This library used roughly 400 ng RNA and molecular barcoded adaptors spanning alpha/delta and beta/gamma chains. TCRdb recomputed calls from the reads with MiXCR, one row per CDR3 protein. The data hold 35,000 to 55,000 distinct CDR3 sequences, with roughly 12% observed a single time. The specimen was a population of CD138-negative cells sorted from bone marrow. The receptors were sampled from a donor older than 35 with multiple myeloma.

There are many counts of this clonotype. This chain joins TRBV27 and TRBJ2-3; TRBD2 matches 8 bases. Unmatched junction bases numbered 6, after V lost 11 bases and J lost 2 bases. The CDR3 is made up of 13 amino acids. Germline values: CDR1 MNHEY, CDR2 SMNVEV (reference sequence). In DNA form, the CDR3 reads TGTGCCGCGGGACTAGAAAACACAGATACGCAGTATTTT. Translated, it gives CAAGLENTDTQYF.

This clonotype was picked up a small number of times. A read error likely explains this, since a far larger clone differs by one base. V and J are TRBV11-2 and TRBJ2-1, with 14 bases that match TRBD2. The CDR3 runs to 17 residues. The V segment lost 7 bases and the J segment 9 bases; nucleotides outside the gene matches: 14. CDR1 is SGHAT, CDR2 FQNNGV, per germline. Here the CDR3 reads CASTPISGTSGSGEQFF. DNA of the CDR3: TGTGCCAGCACCCCAATTTCCGGGACTAGCGGGAGTGGTGAGCAGTTCTTC.

Remarks on this clonotype: A read error may explain this, as a much larger clone is one base away. This chain joins TRBV3-1 and TRBJ2-5, with a tentative D call TRBD2 (5 bases). Germline CDR1 reads LGHDT; CDR2 reads YNNKEL (reference sequence). The CDR3 length is 13 residues. The germline V and J ends were trimmed by 4 bases and 1 base, with 7 bases remaining between them. The CDR3 is CASSLEGQETQYF. For the CDR3, the DNA is TGTGCCAGCAGCCTAGAGGGCCAAGAGACCCAGTACTTC.

In this sample, this clonotype turned up many times. V is TRBV29-1 and J is TRBJ1-1; D unresolved. The CDR3 has 13 residues. V lost 4 bases to trimming and J lost 1 base, with 10 bases between them. CDR1 SQVTM and CDR2 ANQGSEA come from the germline V gene. DNA of the CDR3: TGCAGCGTTGGTGGGCAGAGGAACACTGAAGCTTTCTTT. Translating gives CSVGGQRNTEAFF.

This clonotype has ten or more counts. Here the CDR3 reads CASSQAAEGTPLHF. The CDR3 nucleotides read TGTGCCAGCAGCCAAGCGGCGGAGGGGACACCCCTCCACTTT. The chain carries TRBV3-1 and TRBJ1-6, with a weak D call TRBD1 (5 bases). The CDR3 has 14 residues. Germline CDR1 reads LGHDT; CDR2 reads YNNKEL (reference sequence). Trimming took off 1 base at V and 11 bases at J, with 12 bases between the two ends.

This clonotype showed up many times. CDR3: CASSPGPNYGYTF. CDR3 nucleotide sequence: TGTGCCAGCAGTCCGGGGCCTAACTATGGCTACACCTTC. This sequence joins TRBV6-6 and TRBJ1-2, with a weak D call TRBD1 (5 bases). There are 13 residues in the CDR3. Trimming removed 5 bases from V and 0 bases from J, with 7 bases in between. The germline V gene encodes CDR1 MNHNY and CDR2 SVGAGI (reference sequence).

This clonotype was observed at least ten times. This may stem from a read error, because a much larger clone lies one nucleotide away. The chain recombines TRBV5-6 with TRBJ2-1, with a weak D call TRBD2 (6 bases). The CDR3 has 14 residues. Trimming removed 3 bases from V and 12 bases from J, with 19 bases in between. The germline V gene encodes CDR1 SGHDT and CDR2 YYEEEE. CDR3 sequence (DNA): TGTGCCAGCAGCTGGGACTCTGTTGAGGATGGGCAGTTCTTC. Translating gives CASSWDSVEDGQFF.

This clonotype was recorded at least ten times. The chain is built from TRBV4-3 and TRBJ2-7; D possibly corresponds to TRBD2 (6 bases). V lost 0 bases to trimming and J lost 0 bases, with 15 bases between them. The V gene's germline CDR1 is LGHNA and CDR2 YSLEER. The CDR3 has 17 residues. CDR3 sequence (DNA): TGCGCCAGCAGCCAAGATCGGAGTAGCGGAGACTCCTACGAGCAGTACTTC. Its protein is CASSQDRSSGDSYEQYF.

This clonotype was detected ten times or more. The chain links TRBV6-1 to TRBJ2-7; D is undetermined. Germline V gene data show CDR1 as MNHNS and CDR2 as SASEGT. The CDR3 is 11 residues long. V was cut by 5 bases and J by 7 bases, with 9 bases left in between. The CDR3 spells CASSQTQEQYF. In DNA, the CDR3 is TGTGCCAGCAGTCAAACTCAGGAGCAGTACTTC.

This clonotype was counted many times. The chain links TRBV20-1 to TRBJ2-1; 9 bases agree with TRBD2. This CDR3 comprises 15 residues. The trim removed 5 bases at V and 8 bases at J, leaving 13 bases unmatched. Germline V gene lookup returns CDR1 DFQATT and CDR2 SNEGSKA (reference sequence). The CDR3 spells CSAYGKGAGGHEQFF. The CDR3 DNA is TGCAGTGCTTACGGGAAGGGAGCGGGAGGTCATGAGCAGTTCTTC.

This clonotype showed up many times. The CDR3 loop is CSARDYRTGELFF. CDR3 in DNA: TGCAGCGCCCGGGACTATCGAACCGGGGAGCTGTTTTTT. The chain combines TRBV29-1 with TRBJ2-2, with 7 bases matching TRBD2. From germline, CDR1 is SQVTM and CDR2 ANQGSEA. This CDR3 region has 13 residues. Unmatched junction bases numbered 7, after V lost 7 bases and J lost 5 bases.